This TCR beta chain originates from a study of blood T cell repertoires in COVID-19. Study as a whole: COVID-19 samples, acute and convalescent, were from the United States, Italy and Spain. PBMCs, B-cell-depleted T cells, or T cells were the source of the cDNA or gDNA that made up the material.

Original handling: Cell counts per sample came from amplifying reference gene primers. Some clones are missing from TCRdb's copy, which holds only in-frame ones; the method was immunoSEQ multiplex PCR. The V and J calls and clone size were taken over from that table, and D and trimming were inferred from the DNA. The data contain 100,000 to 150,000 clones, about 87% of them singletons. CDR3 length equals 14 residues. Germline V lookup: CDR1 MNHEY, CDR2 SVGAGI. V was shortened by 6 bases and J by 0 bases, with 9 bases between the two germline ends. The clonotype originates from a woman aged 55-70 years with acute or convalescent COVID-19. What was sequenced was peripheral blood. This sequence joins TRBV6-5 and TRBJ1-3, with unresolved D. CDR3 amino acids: CASRIESSGNTIYF. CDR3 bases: TGTGCCAGCAGAATAGAGAGCTCTGGAAACACCATATATTTT.